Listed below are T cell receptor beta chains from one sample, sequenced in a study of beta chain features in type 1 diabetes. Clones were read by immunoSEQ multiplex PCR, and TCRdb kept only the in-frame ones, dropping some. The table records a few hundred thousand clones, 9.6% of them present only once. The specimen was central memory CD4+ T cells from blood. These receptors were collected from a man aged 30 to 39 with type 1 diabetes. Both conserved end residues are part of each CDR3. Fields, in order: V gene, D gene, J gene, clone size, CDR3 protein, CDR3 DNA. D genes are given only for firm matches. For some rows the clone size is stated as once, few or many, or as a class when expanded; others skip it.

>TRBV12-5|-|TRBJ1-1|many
CASGLGGGKQAFF
TGTGCTAGTGGCCTGGGCGGTGGGAAGCAAGCTTTCTTT
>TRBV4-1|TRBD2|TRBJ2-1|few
CASSQDPISGRGSRNEQFF
TGCGCCAGCAGCCAAGATCCAATTAGCGGGAGGGGGTCTCGGAATGAGCAGTTCTTC
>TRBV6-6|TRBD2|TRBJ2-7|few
CASKKTSGSYEQYF
TGTGCCAGCAAGAAGACTAGCGGGAGCTACGAGCAGTACTTC
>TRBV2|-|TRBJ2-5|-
CASRKETQYF
TGTGCCAGCAGGAAAGAGACCCAGTACTTC
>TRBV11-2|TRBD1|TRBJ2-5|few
CASSLPDRGETQYF
TGTGCCAGCAGCTTACCGGACAGGGGAGAGACCCAGTACTTC
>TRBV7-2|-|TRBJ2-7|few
CASSLAEGAFYEQYF
TGTGCCAGCAGCTTAGCGGAGGGGGCTTTCTACGAGCAGTACTTC
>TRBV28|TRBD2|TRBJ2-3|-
CASRGTITDTQYF
TGTGCCAGCAGGGGGACTATCACAGATACGCAGTATTTT
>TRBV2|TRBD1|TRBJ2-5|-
CASSEDRSETQYF
TGTGCCAGCAGTGAGGACAGGTCAGAGACCCAGTACTTC
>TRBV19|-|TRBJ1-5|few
CASSANWAAQPQHF
TGTGCCAGTAGCGCTAATTGGGCGGCTCAGCCCCAGCATTTT
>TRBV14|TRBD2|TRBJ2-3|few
CASSQLGLASQYF
TGTGCCAGCAGCCAATTAGGACTAGCGTCGCAGTATTTT
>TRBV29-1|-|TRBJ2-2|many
CSVARSSNTGELFF
TGCAGCGTTGCGAGAAGTTCGAACACCGGGGAGCTGTTTTTT
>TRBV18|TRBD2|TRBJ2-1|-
CASSVTNSGRARHEQFF
TGTGCCAGCTCAGTAACGAATAGCGGGAGGGCTAGGCATGAGCAGTTCTTC
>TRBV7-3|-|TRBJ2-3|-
CASSTGPADTQYF
TGTGCCAGCAGCACCGGACCCGCGGATACGCAGTATTTT
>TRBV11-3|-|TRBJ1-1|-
CASSLGRGNTEAFF
TGTGCCAGCAGCTTAGGGAGGGGGAACACTGAAGCTTTCTTT
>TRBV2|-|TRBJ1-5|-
CASLGGWGPQNQPQHF
TGTGCCAGCCTCGGGGGGTGGGGCCCCCAAAATCAGCCCCAGCATTTT
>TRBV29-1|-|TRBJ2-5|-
CSAGHGGMNYETQYF
TGCAGCGCCGGGCATGGGGGAATGAATTATGAGACCCAGTACTTC
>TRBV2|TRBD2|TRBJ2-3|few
CASGRGDTQYF
TGTGCCAGCGGGAGGGGTGATACGCAGTATTTT
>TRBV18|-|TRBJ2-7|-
CASSRDRNSYEQYF
TGTGCCAGCTCAAGGGACCGCAACTCCTACGAGCAGTACTTC
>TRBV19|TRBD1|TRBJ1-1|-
CASKSSTGALLNTEAFF
TGTGCCAGTAAGTCCTCCACAGGGGCGTTATTGAACACTGAAGCTTTCTTT
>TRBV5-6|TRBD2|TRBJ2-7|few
CASSLGGGGSYEQYF
TGTGCCAGCAGCTTGGGCGGGGGTGGATCCTACGAGCAGTACTTC
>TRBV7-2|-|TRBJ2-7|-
CASRRDSYEQYF
TGTGCCAGCAGACGGGACTCCTACGAGCAGTACTTC
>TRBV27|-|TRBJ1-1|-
CASSFGTGAFF
TGTGCCAGCAGTTTCGGGACGGGGGCTTTCTTT
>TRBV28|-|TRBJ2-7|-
CASCMGRSTYEQYF
TGTGCCAGCTGCATGGGGCGATCCACCTACGAGCAGTACTTC
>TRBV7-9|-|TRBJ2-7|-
CASSLAGERTYEQYF
TGTGCCAGCAGCTTAGCGGGAGAACGTACCTACGAGCAGTACTTC
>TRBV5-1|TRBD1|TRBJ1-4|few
CASTLDRGNEKLFF
TGCGCCAGCACCTTAGACAGGGGGAATGAAAAACTGTTTTTT
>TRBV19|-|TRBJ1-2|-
CASSISAGLYGYTF
TGTGCCAGTAGTATATCCGCAGGCCTCTATGGCTACACCTTC
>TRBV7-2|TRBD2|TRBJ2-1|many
CASSLVASGIPSYNEQFF
TGTGCCAGCAGCTTAGTGGCTAGCGGGATTCCATCCTACAATGAGCAGTTCTTC
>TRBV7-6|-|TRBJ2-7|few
CASTVLPQSYEQYF
TGTGCCAGCACAGTCCTGCCGCAGTCCTACGAGCAGTACTTC
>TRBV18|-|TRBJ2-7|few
CASSRDGTSYEQYF
TGTGCCAGCTCCCGGGACGGGACTTCCTACGAGCAGTACTTC
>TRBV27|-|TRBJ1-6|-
CASSSPQGIWNSPLHF
TGTGCCAGCAGTTCCCCCCAGGGAATCTGGAATTCACCCCTCCACTTT
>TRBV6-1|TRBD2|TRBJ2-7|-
CAAQRESYEQYF
TGTGCGGCCCAGCGGGAGAGCTACGAGCAGTACTTC
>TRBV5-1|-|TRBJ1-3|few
CASSSDPSSGNTIYF
TGCGCCAGCAGCTCGGACCCAAGCTCTGGAAACACCATATATTTT